This T cell receptor beta chain appears in the sequencing data of a study of control samples from healthy donors and cancer patients. Sequencing was performed with immunoSEQ multiplex PCR; in TCRdb, only in-frame clones are kept and a portion is missing. The sample holds around 94,000 clones; roughly nine tenths are singletons and the top ten take about 2.5%. The CDR3 contains 17 residues. Trimming cost V 0 bases and J 0 bases, with 12 bases left between them. Germline V gene data show CDR1 as SGHDN and CDR2 as FVKESK. The sequenced material came from blood. The rearrangement joins TRBV14 to TRBJ1-3, with D unclear. This receptor was obtained from a woman under 30 in good health. For the CDR3, the DNA is TGTGCCAGCAGCCAAGATCCGAGACCGGTCTCTGGAAACACCATATATTTT. It translates to CASSQDPRPVSGNTIYF.